A selection of T cell receptor beta chains follows, all from one sample in a study of identical twins. One entry per CDR3 protein results from TCRdb running MiXCR on the 5' RACE reads. Of over 550,000 distinct CDR3 sequences listed, less than 9% are singletons. The sample was also reused in another study, on yellow fever vaccine responses in identical twins.

Sample: PBMCs. These TCRs come from a woman under 30 in good health. Each CDR3 is given with its conserved first and last residue. Fields, in order: D gene, clone size, J gene, V gene, CDR3 DNA, CDR3 protein. D genes are given only for firm matches. Clone size is shown for a subset of rows, as once, few, many or a class of expanded clone.

D: .; size: .; J: TRBJ2-1; V: TRBV10-3; DNA: TGTGCCATCAGTGACGGACCCAATGAGCAGTTCTTC; CDR3: CAISDGPNEQFF
D: TRBD2; size: .; J: TRBJ2-3; V: TRBV20-1; DNA: TGCTGTGCTTTAGCGGGGGGAACAGATACGCAGTATTTT; CDR3: CCALAGGTDTQYF
D: .; size: many; J: TRBJ2-5; V: TRBV15; DNA: TGTGCCACCAGCAGAGATCCGGGACCAACGTACCAAGAGACCCAGTACTTC; CDR3: CATSRDPGPTYQETQYF
D: .; size: .; J: TRBJ2-2; V: TRBV28; DNA: TGTGCCAGCCAGACTAGTGGAGGCGTCGGGGAGCTGTTTTTT; CDR3: CASQTSGGVGELFF
D: TRBD1; size: .; J: TRBJ1-5; V: TRBV28; DNA: TGTGCCAGCAGTAGGGGACAGGTTAGCAATCAGCCCCAGCATTTT; CDR3: CASSRGQVSNQPQHF
D: TRBD1; size: few; J: TRBJ1-2; V: TRBV7-8; DNA: TGTGCCAGCAGCTTAGGAGACAGGGGCATGCGCTACACCTTC; CDR3: CASSLGDRGMRYTF
D: TRBD1; size: few; J: TRBJ1-5; V: TRBV28; DNA: TGTGCCAGCAGTTTTAAGGGGGCGAATAGCAATCAGCCCCAGCATTTT; CDR3: CASSFKGANSNQPQHF
D: .; size: many; J: TRBJ2-4; V: TRBV10-3; DNA: TGTGCCATGGCCGGGGACAAAAACATTCAGTACTTC; CDR3: CAMAGDKNIQYF
D: .; size: .; J: TRBJ2-7; V: TRBV28; DNA: TGTGCCAGCAGCCCCGGCAGGGGGGCCTCCTACGAGCAGTACTTC; CDR3: CASSPGRGASYEQYF
D: TRBD2; size: .; J: TRBJ2-5; V: TRBV10-1; DNA: TGCGCCAGCAGTGGATCTCTAGCGGGCCAAGAGACCCAGTACTTC; CDR3: CASSGSLAGQETQYF
D: .; size: .; J: TRBJ2-1; V: TRBV6-4; DNA: TGTGCCAGCAGTGCCAAGCCGGGTTACAATGAGCAGTTCTTC; CDR3: CASSAKPGYNEQFF
D: .; size: few; J: TRBJ1-4; V: TRBV24-1; DNA: TGTGCCACCAGTGATTTGCAGAGGTGGCCCGGTGAAAAACTGTTTTTT; CDR3: CATSDLQRWPGEKLFF
D: .; size: many; J: TRBJ1-1; V: TRBV5-1; DNA: TGCGCCAGCAGCTTGTGGGGAACCAACACTGAAGCTTTCTTT; CDR3: CASSLWGTNTEAFF
D: TRBD2; size: few; J: TRBJ2-2; V: TRBV5-1; DNA: TGCGCCAGCAGCCCTGGAGCTAGCGGCAGCACCGGGGAGCTGTTTTTT; CDR3: CASSPGASGSTGELFF
D: TRBD2; size: .; J: TRBJ2-1; V: TRBV24-1; DNA: TGTGCCACCAGTGAGTCCGGGACTAGCGGTACAGGTGAGCAGTTCTTC; CDR3: CATSESGTSGTGEQFF
D: .; size: many; J: TRBJ1-2; V: TRBV10-3; DNA: TGTGCCATCAGCGACCGCCTGGGGGATGGCTACACCTTC; CDR3: CAISDRLGDGYTF
D: TRBD2; size: many; J: TRBJ2-3; V: TRBV12-3/TRBV12-4; DNA: TGTGCCAGCAGTTCGGGGGGAATCACAGATACGCAGTATTTT; CDR3: CASSSGGITDTQYF
D: .; size: few; J: TRBJ2-1; V: TRBV7-9; DNA: TGTGCCAGCGGTGGCCATTATGAGCAGTTCTTC; CDR3: CASGGHYEQFF
D: TRBD2; size: .; J: TRBJ2-1; V: TRBV15; DNA: TGTGCCACCAGGAACGGACTAGCGGGAGTGGGTTACAATGAGCAGTTCTTC; CDR3: CATRNGLAGVGYNEQFF
D: .; size: .; J: TRBJ2-3; V: TRBV5-6; DNA: TGTGCCAGCAGCTCGCCCGGGCAGGTGGCCGCAGATACGCAGTATTTT; CDR3: CASSSPGQVAADTQYF
D: .; size: .; J: TRBJ2-7; V: TRBV11-3; DNA: TGTGCCAGCAGCCTACCCAGGGTTGGCTCCTACGAGCAGTACTTC; CDR3: CASSLPRVGSYEQYF
D: .; size: few; J: TRBJ2-2; V: TRBV7-9; DNA: TGTGCCAGCAGCTCCGGACTCGGATCGAACACCGGGGAGCTGTTTTTT; CDR3: CASSSGLGSNTGELFF
D: .; size: few; J: TRBJ2-1; V: TRBV12-3/TRBV12-4; DNA: TGTGCCAGCACCCACCGTTTAGGGGGGGTGAATGAGCAGTTCTTC; CDR3: CASTHRLGGVNEQFF
D: TRBD2; size: .; J: TRBJ2-3; V: TRBV28; DNA: TGTGCCAGCAGTCTCGAACTAGCGGGAGGCCCCATATATAGCACAGATACGCAGTATTTT; CDR3: CASSLELAGGPIYSTDTQYF
D: TRBD2; size: few; J: TRBJ2-1; V: TRBV12-3/TRBV12-4; DNA: TGTGCCAGCCGCGGGGGACTAGCGGGGCCGAGGGACGAGCAGTTCTTC; CDR3: CASRGGLAGPRDEQFF
D: .; size: many; J: TRBJ1-1; V: TRBV20-1; DNA: TGCAGTGCTCCGTCGGGTCTTTACACTGAAGCTTTCTTT; CDR3: CSAPSGLYTEAFF
D: .; size: .; J: TRBJ2-2; V: TRBV4-1; DNA: TGCGCCAGTTCTCGGGAAGTTGGGGAGCTGTTTTTT; CDR3: CASSREVGELFF
D: TRBD2; size: few; J: TRBJ2-3; V: TRBV20-1; DNA: TGCAGTGCTAGAGATCGGCTAGCGGGAGGGTCGGATACGCAGTATTTT; CDR3: CSARDRLAGGSDTQYF
D: .; size: many; J: TRBJ2-3; V: TRBV7-8; DNA: TGTGCCAGCAGCTTAGATACAGGGACAGATACGCAGTATTTT; CDR3: CASSLDTGTDTQYF
D: TRBD1; size: many; J: TRBJ1-6; V: TRBV5-1; DNA: TGCGCCAGCAGCTTGGACGGACAGGGGAATTCACCCCTCCACTTT; CDR3: CASSLDGQGNSPLHF
D: TRBD2; size: many; J: TRBJ2-1; V: TRBV20-1; DNA: TGCAGTGCCAGGACTAGCGGGAGGGCAGATGAGCAGTTCTTC; CDR3: CSARTSGRADEQFF
D: .; size: few; J: TRBJ2-2; V: TRBV2; DNA: TGTGCCAGCAGTGAAGGGGTCGGGGAGCTGTTTTTT; CDR3: CASSEGVGELFF